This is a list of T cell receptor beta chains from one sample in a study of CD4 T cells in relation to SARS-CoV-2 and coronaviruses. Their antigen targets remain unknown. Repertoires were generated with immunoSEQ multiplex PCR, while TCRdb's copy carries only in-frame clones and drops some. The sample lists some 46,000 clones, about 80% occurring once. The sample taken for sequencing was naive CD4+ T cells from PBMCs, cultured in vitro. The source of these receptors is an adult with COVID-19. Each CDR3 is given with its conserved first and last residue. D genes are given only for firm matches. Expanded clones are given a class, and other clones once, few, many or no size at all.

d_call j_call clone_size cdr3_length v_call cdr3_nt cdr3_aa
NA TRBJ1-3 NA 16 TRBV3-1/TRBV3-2 TGTGCCAGCTCCCCGGGGGGGGCTAGGGCTGGAAACACCATATATTTT CASSPGGARAGNTIYF
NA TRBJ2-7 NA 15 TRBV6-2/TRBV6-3 TGTGCCAGCAGTTACCCCGGCGCCAGGGTCTACGAGCAGTACTTC CASSYPGARVYEQYF
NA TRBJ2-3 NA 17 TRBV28 TGTGCCAGCAGGTCTGGGATCCCAACCTTGTTCTCAGATACGCAGTATTTT CASRSGIPTLFSDTQYF
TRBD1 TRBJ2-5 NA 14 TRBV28 TGTGCCAGCAGTTGGACAGGGTTGAAGGAGACCCAGTACTTC CASSWTGLKETQYF
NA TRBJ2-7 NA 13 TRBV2 TGTGCCAGCAGTGAAATCCCTGGGACCGAGCAGTACTTC CASSEIPGTEQYF
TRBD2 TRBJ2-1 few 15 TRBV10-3 TGTGCCATCAGTGCGGGACTAGCGGGAGCGAATGAGCAGTTCTTC CAISAGLAGANEQFF
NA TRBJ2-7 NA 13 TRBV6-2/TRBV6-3 TGTGCCAGCAGCAAGACTAGACCTACGGGGCAGTACTTC CASSKTRPTGQYF
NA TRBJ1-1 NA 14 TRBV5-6 TGTGCCAGCAGCCCCCTCCCGGGAAACACTGAAGCTTTCTTT CASSPLPGNTEAFF
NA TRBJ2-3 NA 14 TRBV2 TGTGCCAGCAGTGACGAGCGGAGCACAGATACGCAGTATTTT CASSDERSTDTQYF
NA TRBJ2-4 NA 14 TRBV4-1 TGCGCCAGCAGCCAAGAAGCGAACCAAAACATTCAGTACTTC CASSQEANQNIQYF
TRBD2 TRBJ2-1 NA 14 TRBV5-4 TGTGCCAGCAGTGAGGGAGGGCCCTACAATGAGCAGTTCTTC CASSEGGPYNEQFF
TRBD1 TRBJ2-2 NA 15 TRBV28 TGTGCCAGCAGTTTAACGACAGGGGCCACCGGGGAGCTGTTTTTT CASSLTTGATGELFF
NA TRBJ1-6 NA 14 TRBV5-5 TGTGCCAGCAGCGCTGGAGGGATAAATTCACCCCTCCACTTT CASSAGGINSPLHF
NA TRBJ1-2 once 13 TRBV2 TGTGCCAGCAGTGGGGATTCTAACTATGGCTACACCTTC CASSGDSNYGYTF
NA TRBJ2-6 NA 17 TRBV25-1 TGTGCCAGCAGGGGAACCTCTTCAGGGTCCGGGGCCAACGTCCTGACTTTC CASRGTSSGSGANVLTF
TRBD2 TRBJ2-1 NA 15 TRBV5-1 TGCGCCAGCAGCTTTATAGCGGGAGGGCCGCTTGAGCAGTTCTTC CASSFIAGGPLEQFF
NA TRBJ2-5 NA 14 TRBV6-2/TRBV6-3 TGTGCCAGCAGGCCTCTGGGGACCCAAGAGACCCAGTACTTC CASRPLGTQETQYF
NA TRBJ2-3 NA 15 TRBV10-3 TGTGCCATCAGTGAGTTACTCGAAAACACAGATACGCAGTATTTT CAISELLENTDTQYF
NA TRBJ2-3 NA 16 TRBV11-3 TGTGCCAGCAGCTTAAGATTCGGTCCCCCGGCCGATACGCAGTATTTT CASSLRFGPPADTQYF
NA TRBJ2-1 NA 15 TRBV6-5 TGTGCCAGCAGGGGGGGTCAGAGTCTCTACAATGAGCAGTTCTTC CASRGGQSLYNEQFF
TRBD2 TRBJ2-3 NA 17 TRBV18 TGTGCCAGCTCACCCATAGGACTAGCGGGAGCGGTAGATACGCAGTATTTT CASSPIGLAGAVDTQYF
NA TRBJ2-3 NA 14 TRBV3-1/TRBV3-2 TGTGCCAGCAGCCAAGAGGTACGGGGAGATACGCAGTATTTT CASSQEVRGDTQYF
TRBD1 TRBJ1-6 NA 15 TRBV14 TGTGCCAGCAGCAGTAGTGACAGGGTGATTTCACCCCTCCACTTT CASSSSDRVISPLHF
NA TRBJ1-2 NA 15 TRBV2 TGTGCCAGCAGGGTCGGGACGGCTACTAACTATGGCTACACCTTC CASRVGTATNYGYTF
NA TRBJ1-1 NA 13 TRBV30 TGTGCCTGGATGAGGGACTCCAACACTGAAGCTTTCTTT CAWMRDSNTEAFF
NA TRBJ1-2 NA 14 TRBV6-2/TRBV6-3 TGTGCCAGCAGTTACGGGACGGTGGTCTATGGCTACACCTTC CASSYGTVVYGYTF
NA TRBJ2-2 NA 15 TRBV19 TGTGCCAGTAAAACTCCGGGGGTGGACACCGGGGAGCTGTTTTTT CASKTPGVDTGELFF
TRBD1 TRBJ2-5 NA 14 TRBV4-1 TGCGCCAGCAGCCGGACAGGGGGCCCAGAGACCCAGTACTTC CASSRTGGPETQYF
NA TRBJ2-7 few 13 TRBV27 TGTGCCAGCAGTTTCCAGACTAGTAAGGAGCAGTACTTC CASSFQTSKEQYF
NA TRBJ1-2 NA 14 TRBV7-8 TGTGCCAGCAGCTTGGGTCTTTGGGGCTATGGCTACACCTTC CASSLGLWGYGYTF
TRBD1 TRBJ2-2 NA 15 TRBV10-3 TGTGCCATCAGGTTACAGGGGGACCACACCGGGGAGCTGTTTTTT CAIRLQGDHTGELFF
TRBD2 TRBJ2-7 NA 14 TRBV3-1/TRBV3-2 TGTGCCAGCCCACCCGGGACTATCACCTACGAGCAGTACTTC CASPPGTITYEQYF
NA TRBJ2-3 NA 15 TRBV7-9 TGTGCCAGCAGCGCTTGGGATGTGGGCACAGATACGCAGTATTTT CASSAWDVGTDTQYF
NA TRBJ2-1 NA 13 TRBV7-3 TGTGCCAGCAGCTTAATGACGTACAATGAGCAGTTCTTC CASSLMTYNEQFF
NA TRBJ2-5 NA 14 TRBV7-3 TGTGCCAGCAGCTTAATTGGGGGATCGGAGACCCAGTACTTC CASSLIGGSETQYF
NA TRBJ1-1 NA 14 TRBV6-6 TGTGCCAGCAGTTACCTCAGCACGAACACTGAAGCTTTCTTT CASSYLSTNTEAFF
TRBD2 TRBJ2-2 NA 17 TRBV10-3 TGTGCCATCAGTCGAACTCAGCGGGATTTGAACACCGGGGAGCTGTTTTTT CAISRTQRDLNTGELFF
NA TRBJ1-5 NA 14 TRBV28 TGTGCCAGCAGTTTTAGGACACCGCAGAGGCCCCAGCATTTT CASSFRTPQRPQHF
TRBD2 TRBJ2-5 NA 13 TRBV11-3 TGTGCCAGCAGCTCGCGGGGGGCAGAGACCCAGTACTTC CASSSRGAETQYF
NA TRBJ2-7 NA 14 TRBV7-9 TGTGCCAGCAGCTCATGGCCCGGTCCCTACGAGCAGTACTTC CASSSWPGPYEQYF
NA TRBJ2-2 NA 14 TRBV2 TGTGCCAGCAATAGGTTCACGGACACCGGGGAGCTGTTTTTT CASNRFTDTGELFF
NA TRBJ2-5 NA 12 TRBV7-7 TGTGCCAGCGATTCTTTGGGGCCCCCGTTGTACTTC CASDSLGPPLYF
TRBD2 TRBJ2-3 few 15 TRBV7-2 TGTGCCAGCAGCTCACTAGCGGGAGGACTAGATACGCAGTATTTT CASSSLAGGLDTQYF
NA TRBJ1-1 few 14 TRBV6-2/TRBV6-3 TGTGCCAGCAGTTACTCCAGGATGAACACTGAAGCTTTCTTT CASSYSRMNTEAFF
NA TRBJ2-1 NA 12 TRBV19 TGTGCCAGTAGCCTTCTGGAAGATGAGCAGTTCTTC CASSLLEDEQFF
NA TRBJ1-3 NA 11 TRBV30 TGTGCCTGGACAGGGGAAAACACCATATATTTT CAWTGENTIYF
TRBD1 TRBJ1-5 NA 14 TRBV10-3 TGTGCCACAAACCGGGACAGGGTCAATCAGCCCCAGCATTTT CATNRDRVNQPQHF
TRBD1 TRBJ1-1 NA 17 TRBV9 TGTGCCAGCAGCGCCGCGAAGGGGGCTGGCGCGAGGACTGAAGCTTTCTTT CASSAAKGAGARTEAFF
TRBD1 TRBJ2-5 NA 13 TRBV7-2 TGTGCCAGCGATCCAGGGGGTGGCGAGACCCAGTACTTC CASDPGGGETQYF
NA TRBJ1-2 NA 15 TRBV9 TGTGCCAGCAGCGTTTCAGGAGCCCTTAACTATGGCTACACCTTC CASSVSGALNYGYTF
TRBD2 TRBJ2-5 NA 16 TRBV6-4 TGTGCCAGCAGTGACTCGACTAGCGGGAGAATGAAGACCCAGTACTTC CASSDSTSGRMKTQYF
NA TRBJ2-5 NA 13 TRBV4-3 TGCGCCAGCAGCCAAGATCGGGGAGTCACCCAGTACTTC CASSQDRGVTQYF